This T cell receptor (beta chain) was obtained from a study of preoperative IRX-2 immunotherapy in early breast cancer. The treatment: preoperative locoregional IRX-2 cytokine immunotherapy. Trimming at V came to 5 bases and at J to 2 bases, leaving 6 bases not matched to a gene. CDR1 is LGHNT and CDR2 is FRNRAP in the germline V gene. The CDR3 sequence is 15 residues long. Using immunoSEQ multiplex PCR, the repertoire was profiled, and TCRdb retains in-frame clones only, with some absent. The sample has around 29,000 clones, approximately 80% seen once. This clonotype was sampled from a human donor with breast cancer. Sampling was done from a patient treated with IRX-2 immunotherapy. The gene calls are TRBV12-5 and TRBJ2-3; 8 bases are a match to TRBD1. The CDR3: CASGTGQGTTDTQYF. The CDR3 DNA is TGTGCTAGTGGTACCGGACAGGGCACCACAGATACGCAGTATTTT.